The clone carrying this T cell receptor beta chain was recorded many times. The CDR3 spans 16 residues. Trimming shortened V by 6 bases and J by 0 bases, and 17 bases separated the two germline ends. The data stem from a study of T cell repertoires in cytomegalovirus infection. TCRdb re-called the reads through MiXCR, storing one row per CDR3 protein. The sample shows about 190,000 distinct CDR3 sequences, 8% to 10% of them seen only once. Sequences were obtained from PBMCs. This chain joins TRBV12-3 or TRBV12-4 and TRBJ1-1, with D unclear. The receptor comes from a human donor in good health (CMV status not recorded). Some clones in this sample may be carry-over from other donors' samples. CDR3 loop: CASSLRIGVMNTEAFF. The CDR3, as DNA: TGTGCCAGCAGCCTCCGCATTGGGGTCATGAACACTGAAGCTTTCTTT.